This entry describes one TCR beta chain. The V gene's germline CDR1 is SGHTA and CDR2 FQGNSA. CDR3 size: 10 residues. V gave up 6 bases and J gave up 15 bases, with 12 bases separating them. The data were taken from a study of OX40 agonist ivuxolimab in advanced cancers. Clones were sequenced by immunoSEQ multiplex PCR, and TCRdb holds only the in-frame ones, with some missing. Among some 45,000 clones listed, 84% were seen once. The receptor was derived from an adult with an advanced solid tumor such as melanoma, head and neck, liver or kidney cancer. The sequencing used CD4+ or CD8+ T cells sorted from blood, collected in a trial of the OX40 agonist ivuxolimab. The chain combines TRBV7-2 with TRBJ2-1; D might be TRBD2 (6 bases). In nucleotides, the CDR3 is TGTGCCAGCAGGGCCGGGACTCTGTTCTTC. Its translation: CASRAGTLFF.